A selection of T cell receptor beta chains follows, all from one sample in a study of blood T cells in healthy people across ages. In TCRdb, the 5' RACE reads were re-called with MiXCR into one record per CDR3 protein. Of hundreds of thousands of distinct CDR3 sequences in the sample, about 25% are singletons; the top ten hold 3% to 4.5%. The sample was also reused in another study, on T cells of mothers and their children.

Sequenced material: blood. The receptor set was obtained from a boy between 2 and 10 years old in good health. CDR3s include the opening cysteine and the closing phenylalanine or tryptophan. Fields, in order: V gene, J gene, clone size, D gene, CDR3 DNA, CDR3 protein. The D gene is left open where the match is weak. Clone size is stated in some rows and not others, as once, few, many or a class when expanded.

>TRBV4-3|TRBJ2-3|.|.
TGCGCCAGCAGCCAAGATCTTTCGGACACAACAGATACGCAGTATTTT
CASSQDLSDTTDTQYF
>TRBV28|TRBJ2-4|many|TRBD2
TGTGCCAGCAGTTTCCGATTTGTACCGGGACTAGCGGAAAACATTCAGTACTTC
CASSFRFVPGLAENIQYF
>TRBV27|TRBJ2-7|many|.
TGTGCCAGCAGTTTGGCAGACTCCTACGAGCAGTACTTC
CASSLADSYEQYF
>TRBV7-9|TRBJ2-1|.|.
TGTGCCAGCCTCTGGGGCGGAGGCTCCTACAATGAGCAGTTCTTC
CASLWGGGSYNEQFF
>TRBV7-2|TRBJ2-5|few|.
TGTGCCAGCAGCTTAGAACACAGGGAAGAGACCCAGTACTTC
CASSLEHREETQYF
>TRBV29-1|TRBJ1-1|.|.
TGCAGCGTTGGACAGATGATGGGCACTGAAGCTTTCTTT
CSVGQMMGTEAFF
>TRBV5-1|TRBJ1-3|.|TRBD1
TGCGCCAGCAGCCCCACAGGGGGCAGGGGAAACACCATATATTTT
CASSPTGGRGNTIYF
>TRBV4-1|TRBJ2-4|.|TRBD2
TGCGCCAGCAGCAACCGGAAGCCTAGCGGGGAAAACATTCAGTACTTC
CASSNRKPSGENIQYF
>TRBV18|TRBJ2-7|.|TRBD1
TGTGCCAGCTCACCACTAGGACAGGGATTTTACGAGCAGTACTTC
CASSPLGQGFYEQYF
>TRBV6-1|TRBJ2-2|few|.
TGTGCCAGCAGTGATCAGCCGGGGCCGGGCGGGGAGCTGTTTTTT
CASSDQPGPGGELFF
>TRBV25-1|TRBJ2-7|.|.
TGTGCCAGCAGTGATACACACAAGGTAGTGAGCGAGCAGTACTTC
CASSDTHKVVSEQYF
>TRBV20-1|TRBJ2-5|.|.
TGCAGTGCTAGAGGTCCTAGCGTGGAGACCCAGTACTTC
CSARGPSVETQYF
>TRBV5-1|TRBJ2-3|few|.
TGCGCCAGCAGCTTGGCCGCTGGCGCGCCAGATACGCAGTATTTT
CASSLAAGAPDTQYF
>TRBV7-9|TRBJ1-4|.|TRBD1
TGTGCCAGCAGCCCCGGACAGGGTTCGACTGAAAAACTGTTTTTT
CASSPGQGSTEKLFF
>TRBV7-9|TRBJ2-1|.|.
TGTGCCAGCAGCTTGTCCGGGGGCTGGCTTGAGCAGTTCTTC
CASSLSGGWLEQFF
>TRBV29-1|TRBJ1-4|.|TRBD1
TGCAGCGTTGTGGGGACAGGGGAAAAACTGTTTTTT
CSVVGTGEKLFF
>TRBV20-1|TRBJ1-1|.|TRBD1
TGCAGTGCTCTCGTCGACCAGACAGGGGTCCACACTGAAGCTTTCTTT
CSALVDQTGVHTEAFF
>TRBV10-3|TRBJ2-2|.|.
TGTGCCATCAGTGATTTACAGGGACGGAACACCGGGGAGCTGTTTTTT
CAISDLQGRNTGELFF
>TRBV24-1|TRBJ2-7|few|.
TGTGCCAGCAGCCAAGCCCCCCGCATTATCTCCCACGAGCAGTACTTC
CASSQAPRIISHEQYF
>TRBV11-1|TRBJ2-2|few|.
TGTGCCAGCAGTCGCGCTCCCGGGGAGCTGTTTTTT
CASSRAPGELFF
>TRBV7-2|TRBJ2-5|few|.
TGTGCCAGCGGACCTCGGGACTTGCGGTGGCAGTACTTC
CASGPRDLRWQYF
>TRBV29-1|TRBJ2-2|few|.
TGCAGCGTCGCAGGGGCGAGTGGGGAGCTGTTTTTT
CSVAGASGELFF
>TRBV20-1|TRBJ2-3|.|.
TGCAGTGCTAGCGGGCGGGCCCGCACAGATACGCAGTATTTT
CSASGRARTDTQYF
>TRBV7-2|TRBJ2-7|.|TRBD2
TGTGCCAGCAGCTTATGGGCGGGAGACCGGTACGAGCAGTACTTC
CASSLWAGDRYEQYF
>TRBV4-3|TRBJ2-7|.|TRBD1
TGCGCCAGCAGCCGCGACAGGGGTTGGGGGACCTACGAGCAGTACTTC
CASSRDRGWGTYEQYF
>TRBV12-3/TRBV12-4|TRBJ1-4|.|.
TGTGCCAGCGGCGAAGAAACTAATGAAAAACTGTTTTTT
CASGEETNEKLFF
>TRBV29-1|TRBJ1-3|.|.
TGCAGCGTTGTCGACGGACCAGGGTACACCATATATTTT
CSVVDGPGYTIYF
>TRBV7-2|TRBJ1-1|few|.
TGTGCCAGCAGCTTCCTCCCCGGGAGGGCAGCTTTCTTT
CASSFLPGRAAFF
>TRBV20-1|TRBJ2-5|.|.
TGCAGTGCTAGAGCTGGAAGTTGGGACCAAGAGACCCAGTACTTC
CSARAGSWDQETQYF
>TRBV7-9|TRBJ2-2|.|.
TGTGCCAGCAGCTCCCCTCTAGCGAACACCGGGGAGCTGTTTTTT
CASSSPLANTGELFF
>TRBV20-1|TRBJ2-7|.|TRBD2
TGCAGTGCTAGAGGGACTAGCGGGGGAAACGAGCAGTACTTC
CSARGTSGGNEQYF
>TRBV20-1|TRBJ2-1|many|.
TGCAGTGCTAGAGATCCGGCAGGGTACAACAATGAGCAGTTCTTC
CSARDPAGYNNEQFF
>TRBV2|TRBJ2-5|many|TRBD1
TGTGCCAGCAGTGTCGACAGGGGTCAAGAGACCCAGTACTTC
CASSVDRGQETQYF
>TRBV7-9|TRBJ2-5|.|TRBD1
TGTGCCAGCAGCGCGGGACAGGGAATAGAGACCCAGTACTTC
CASSAGQGIETQYF
>TRBV9|TRBJ2-2|.|.
TGTGCCAGCAGCACCAGGGCAACGAACACCGGGGAGCTGTTTTTT
CASSTRATNTGELFF
>TRBV10-3|TRBJ2-7|.|TRBD1
TGTGCCATCAGTGAGGAGCAGGGGGCTTCCTACGAGCAGTACTTC
CAISEEQGASYEQYF
>TRBV6-1|TRBJ1-1|.|.
TGTGCCAGCAGTCTCACCCCAACCGACAGGCCGAACACTGAAGCTTTCTTT
CASSLTPTDRPNTEAFF
>TRBV20-1|TRBJ1-6|.|TRBD1
TGCAGTGCGCCCGGGACAGGGGGCCTTTATAATTCACCCCTCCACTTT
CSAPGTGGLYNSPLHF
>TRBV20-1|TRBJ1-4|.|TRBD1
TGCAGTGCTAGTTTCGGACAGGGATTTCATGAAAAACTGTTTTTT
CSASFGQGFHEKLFF
>TRBV5-6|TRBJ2-1|.|.
TGTGCCAGCAGCTTGTGGGAAAGCGACTCCTACAATGAGCAGTTCTTC
CASSLWESDSYNEQFF